Below, 10 T cell receptor beta chains from the same sample are listed, as sequenced in a study of identical twins. TCRdb fed the 5' RACE reads into MiXCR, producing one record per CDR3 protein. The sample carries around 230,000 distinct CDR3 sequences, around a tenth recorded once. Sequencing was performed on memory (CD45RO+) T cells sorted from blood. The source of these receptors is a woman aged 18-29 years in good health.

This clonotype was picked up many times. The rearrangement joins TRBV29-1 to TRBJ2-7; D not certain. Trimming took 4 bases from V and 2 from J, leaving 9 bases between them. This CDR3 region has 12 residues. CDR1 SQVTM and CDR2 ANQGSEA come from the germline V gene. The CDR3 sequence: CSVGGGTYEQYF. The CDR3 DNA reads as TGCAGCGTTGGCGGCGGTACCTACGAGCAGTACTTC.

This sequence joins TRBV13 and TRBJ2-5; tentatively, D is TRBD1 or TRBD2 (5 bases each). Trimming cost V 8 bases and J 2 bases, with 24 bases left between them. The germline gives CDR1 PRHDT, CDR2 FYEKMQ (reference sequence). The CDR3 is made up of 17 amino acids. DNA for the CDR3: TGTGCCAGCGGCCTTGGGCAACTGAGGGGCATACAAGAGACCCAGTACTTC. Translating it yields CASGLGQLRGIQETQYF.

This clonotype was detected only a few times. The J gene is TRBJ2-5, the V gene TRBV14; D remains ambiguous. This CDR3 region has 14 residues. V was clipped by 1 base and J by 2 bases, with 8 bases between them. CDR1 and CDR2 (germline): SGHDN, FVKESK. The CDR3, as DNA: TGTGCCAGCAGCCAAGTAAGGCATCAAGAGACCCAGTACTTC. This sequence encodes CASSQVRHQETQYF.

The chain links TRBV6-2 or TRBV6-3 to TRBJ1-2; maybe TRBD1 (6 bases). V was clipped by 2 bases and J by 5 bases, with 9 bases between them. Germline lookup yields CDR1 MNHEY and CDR2 SVGEGT. The CDR3 spans 13 residues. CDR3 protein: CASSYATGYGYTF. CDR3 coding DNA: TGTGCCAGCAGTTACGCGACAGGTTATGGCTACACCTTC.

The table lists this clonotype with a few counts. The chain combines TRBV5-1 with TRBJ2-1, with D hard to call. Trimming shortened V by 0 bases and J by 9 bases, and 19 bases separated the two germline ends. The CDR3 length is 16 residues. Germline V gene data show CDR1 as SGHRS and CDR2 as YFSETQ. The CDR3: CASSLEVGRLGCEQFF. CDR3 nucleotide sequence: TGCGCCAGCAGCTTGGAAGTCGGACGCCTAGGATGTGAGCAGTTCTTC.

The rearrangement links TRBV20-1 to TRBJ1-6; D may be TRBD1 (6 bases). The V and J ends lost 4 bases and 7 bases respectively, with 8 bases between them. Germline V gene lookup returns CDR1 DFQATT and CDR2 SNEGSKA (reference sequence). The CDR3 consists of 12 residues. In DNA, the CDR3 is TGCAGTGCTACAACAGGGAATTCACCCCTCCACTTT. It translates to CSATTGNSPLHF.

The chain is built from TRBV2 and TRBJ2-2, with D tentatively TRBD1 or TRBD2 (5 bases each). There are 16 residues in the CDR3. CDR1 is SNHLY and CDR2 is FYNNEI in the germline V gene. V lost 5 bases and J lost 0, with 13 bases in between. The CDR3 bases are TGTGCCAGCAGTCGGGACCGGGTATCGAACACCGGGGAGCTGTTTTTT. Protein sequence: CASSRDRVSNTGELFF.

Ten or more counts support this clonotype. This rearrangement joins TRBV27 to TRBJ1-1; no clear D gene. The CDR3 length is 14 residues. CDR1 and CDR2 (germline): MNHEY, SMNVEV (reference sequence). V was cut by 5 bases and J by 0 bases, with 10 bases left in between. The CDR3 DNA is TGTGCCAGCAGTCGAACTTTTCTGAACACTGAAGCTTTCTTT. Translation gives CASSRTFLNTEAFF.

The V and J genes are TRBV20-1 and TRBJ1-2; D remains unclear. V shed 0 bases and J shed 2 bases, with 19 bases lying between them. Germline V lookup: CDR1 DFQATT, CDR2 SNEGSKA (reference sequence). This CDR3 region has 17 residues. Here the CDR3 reads CSARDRVGLQANYGYTF. CDR3 sequence (DNA): TGCAGTGCTAGAGATCGGGTAGGACTCCAGGCCAACTATGGCTACACCTTC.

The chain uses TRBV11-2 and TRBJ2-5; a weak D match, TRBD1 (6 bases). CDR3 size: 15 residues. V lost 5 bases and J lost 5, with 18 bases in between. The germline V gene encodes CDR1 SGHAT and CDR2 FQNNGV. Here the CDR3 reads CASSKGTGKQETQYF. CDR3 DNA: TGTGCCAGCAGCAAGGGAACAGGGAAACAGGAGACCCAGTACTTC.